Included here is one TCR beta chain sequence, with context. The data originate from a study of blood T cell repertoires in COVID-19. Whole-study context: Sites in the United States, Italy and Spain provided acute and convalescent COVID-19 samples. In each case, the material was cDNA or gDNA derived from T cells, B-cell-depleted T cells, or PBMCs.

The V gene's germline CDR1 is MNHEY and CDR2 SVGAGI. Trimming stripped 2 bases from V and 9 bases from J, with 17 bases between. CDR3 size: 15 residues. Study processing details: Reference gene primers were amplified, and this amplification served to estimate nucleated cell counts. Some clones are missing from TCRdb's copy, which holds only in-frame ones; the method was immunoSEQ multiplex PCR. V and J calls and clone size are those listed in that table; D and trimming were worked out from the DNA. The table includes tens of thousands of clones, over 75% detected once. Sequenced material: peripheral blood. The receptor was isolated from a woman aged 55-70 years with acute or convalescent COVID-19. This chain connects TRBV6-5 to TRBJ2-1, with D possibly TRBD2 on 6 matching bases. CDR3 sequence (DNA): TGTGCCAGCAGTTACCTAGCCGGGAGCGGAAGTGAGCAGTTCTTC. It is translated as CASSYLAGSGSEQFF.